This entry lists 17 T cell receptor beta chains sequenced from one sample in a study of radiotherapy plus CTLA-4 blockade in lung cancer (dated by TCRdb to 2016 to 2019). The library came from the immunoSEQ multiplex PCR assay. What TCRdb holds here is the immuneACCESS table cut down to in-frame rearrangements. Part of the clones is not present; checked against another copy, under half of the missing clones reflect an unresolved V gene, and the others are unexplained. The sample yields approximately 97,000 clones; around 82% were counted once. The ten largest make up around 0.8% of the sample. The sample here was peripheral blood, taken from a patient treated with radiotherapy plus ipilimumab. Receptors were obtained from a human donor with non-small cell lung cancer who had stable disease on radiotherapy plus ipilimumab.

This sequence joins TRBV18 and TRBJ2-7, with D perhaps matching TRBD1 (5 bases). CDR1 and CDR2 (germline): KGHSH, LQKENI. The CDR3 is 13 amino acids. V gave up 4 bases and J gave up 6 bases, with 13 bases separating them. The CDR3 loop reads CASSQGKIGEQYF. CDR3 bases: TGTGCCAGCTCACAGGGGAAAATCGGCGAGCAGTACTTC.

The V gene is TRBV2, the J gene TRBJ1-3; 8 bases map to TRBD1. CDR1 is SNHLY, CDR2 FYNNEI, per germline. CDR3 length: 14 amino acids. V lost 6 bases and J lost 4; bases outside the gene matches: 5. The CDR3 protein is CASRDQGAGNTIYF. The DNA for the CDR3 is TGTGCCAGCAGGGATCAGGGGGCCGGAAACACCATATATTTT.

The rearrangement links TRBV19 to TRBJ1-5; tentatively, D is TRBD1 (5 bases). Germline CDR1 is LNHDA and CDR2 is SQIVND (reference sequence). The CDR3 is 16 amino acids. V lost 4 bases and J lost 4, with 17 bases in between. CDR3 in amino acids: CASSKLDSRDNQPQHF. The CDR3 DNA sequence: TGTGCCAGTAGTAAGCTCGACAGTAGGGATAATCAGCCCCAGCATTTT.

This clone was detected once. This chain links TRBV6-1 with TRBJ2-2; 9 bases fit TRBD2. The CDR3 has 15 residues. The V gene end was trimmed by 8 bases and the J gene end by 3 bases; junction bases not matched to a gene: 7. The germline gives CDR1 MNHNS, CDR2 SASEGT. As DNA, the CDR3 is TGTGCCAGCGAACCTAGCGGGGTTGACACCGGGGAGCTGTTTTTT. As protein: CASEPSGVDTGELFF.

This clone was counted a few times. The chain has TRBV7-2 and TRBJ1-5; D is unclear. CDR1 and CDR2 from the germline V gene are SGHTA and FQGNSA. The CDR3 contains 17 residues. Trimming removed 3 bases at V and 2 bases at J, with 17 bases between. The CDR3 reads CASSFDSGSEGNQPQHF. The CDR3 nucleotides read TGTGCCAGCAGCTTTGATTCGGGCTCGGAGGGCAATCAGCCCCAGCATTTT.

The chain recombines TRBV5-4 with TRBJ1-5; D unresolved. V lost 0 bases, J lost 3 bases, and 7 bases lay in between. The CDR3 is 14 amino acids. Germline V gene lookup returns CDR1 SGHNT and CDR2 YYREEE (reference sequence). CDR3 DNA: TGTGCCAGCAGCTTGGCCCCTTTCAATCAGCCCCAGCATTTT. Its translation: CASSLAPFNQPQHF.

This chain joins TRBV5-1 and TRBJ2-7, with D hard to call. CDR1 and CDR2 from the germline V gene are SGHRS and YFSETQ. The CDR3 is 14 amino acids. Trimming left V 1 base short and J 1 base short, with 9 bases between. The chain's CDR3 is CASSLMRFSYEQYF. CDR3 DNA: TGCGCCAGCAGCTTGATGAGATTTTCCTACGAGCAGTACTTC.

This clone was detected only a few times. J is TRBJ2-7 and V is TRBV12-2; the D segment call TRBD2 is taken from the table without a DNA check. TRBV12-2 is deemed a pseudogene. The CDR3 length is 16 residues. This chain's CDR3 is CASRLGRLAEASEQYF. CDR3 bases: TGTGCAAGTCGCTTAGGGAGACTAGCGGAGGCATCCGAGCAGTACTTC.

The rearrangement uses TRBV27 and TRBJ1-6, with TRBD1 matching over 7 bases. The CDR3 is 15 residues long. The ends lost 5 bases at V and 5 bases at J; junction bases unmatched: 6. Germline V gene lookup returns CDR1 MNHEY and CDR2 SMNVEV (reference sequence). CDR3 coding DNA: TGTGCCAGCAGTCCGGCTGGGACAGATAATTCACCCCTCCACTTT. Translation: CASSPAGTDNSPLHF.

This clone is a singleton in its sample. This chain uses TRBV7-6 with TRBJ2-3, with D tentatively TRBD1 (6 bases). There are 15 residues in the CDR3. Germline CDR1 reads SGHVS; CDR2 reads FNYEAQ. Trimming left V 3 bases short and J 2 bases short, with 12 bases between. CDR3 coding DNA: TGTGCCAGCAGCTTCGGACAGAGAGACACAGATACGCAGTATTTT. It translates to CASSFGQRDTDTQYF.

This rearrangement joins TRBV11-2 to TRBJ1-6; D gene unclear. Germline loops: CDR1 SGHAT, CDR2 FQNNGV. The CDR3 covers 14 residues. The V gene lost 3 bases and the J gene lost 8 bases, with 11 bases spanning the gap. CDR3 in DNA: TGTGCCAGCAGCTTCGCCAGGTCGGATTCACCCCTCCACTTT. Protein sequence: CASSFARSDSPLHF. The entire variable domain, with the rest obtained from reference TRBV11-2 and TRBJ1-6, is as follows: EAGVAQSPRYKIIEKRQSVAFWCNPISGHATLYWYQQILGQGPKLLIQFQNNGVVDDSQLPKDRFSAERLKGVDSTLKIQPAKLEDSAVYLCASSFARSDSPLHFGNGTRLTVT.

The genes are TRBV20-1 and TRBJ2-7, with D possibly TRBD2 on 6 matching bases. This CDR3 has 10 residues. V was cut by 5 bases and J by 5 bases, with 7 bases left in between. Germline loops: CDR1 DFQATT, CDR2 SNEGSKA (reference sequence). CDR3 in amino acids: CSAGRNEQYF. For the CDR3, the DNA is TGCAGTGCTGGGAGGAACGAGCAGTACTTC.

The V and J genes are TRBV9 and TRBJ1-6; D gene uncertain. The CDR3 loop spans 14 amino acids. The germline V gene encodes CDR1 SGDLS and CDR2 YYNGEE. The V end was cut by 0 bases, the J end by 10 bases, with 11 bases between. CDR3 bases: TGTGCCAGCAGCGTAGGTGGGGAAAAGTCACCCCTCCACTTT. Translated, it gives CASSVGGEKSPLHF.

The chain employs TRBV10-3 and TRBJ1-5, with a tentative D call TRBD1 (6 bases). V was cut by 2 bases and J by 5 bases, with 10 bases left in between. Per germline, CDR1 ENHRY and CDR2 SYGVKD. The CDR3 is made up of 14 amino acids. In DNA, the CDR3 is TGTGCCATCAGTGAGGCAGGGGCCGATCAGCCCCAGCATTTT. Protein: CAISEAGADQPQHF.

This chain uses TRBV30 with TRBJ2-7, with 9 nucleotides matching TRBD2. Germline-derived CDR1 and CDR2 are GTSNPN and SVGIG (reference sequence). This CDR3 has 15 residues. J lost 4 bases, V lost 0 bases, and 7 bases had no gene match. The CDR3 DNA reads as TGTGCCTGGAGTGTATTTTTAGCGGGGGCGTACGAGCAGTACTTC. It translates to CAWSVFLAGAYEQYF. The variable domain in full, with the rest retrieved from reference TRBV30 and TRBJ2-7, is SQTIHQWPATLVQPVGSPLSLECTVEGTSNPNLYWYRQAAGRGLQLLFYSVGIGQISSEVPQNLSASRPQDRQFILSSKKLLLSDSGFYLCAWSVFLAGAYEQYFGPGTRLTVT.

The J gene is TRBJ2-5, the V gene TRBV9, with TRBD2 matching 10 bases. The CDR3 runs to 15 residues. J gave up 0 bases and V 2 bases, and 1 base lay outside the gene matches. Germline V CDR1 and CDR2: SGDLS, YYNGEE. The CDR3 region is CASSVLAGDQETQYF. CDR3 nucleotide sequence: TGTGCCAGCAGCGTCCTAGCGGGGGACCAAGAGACCCAGTACTTC.

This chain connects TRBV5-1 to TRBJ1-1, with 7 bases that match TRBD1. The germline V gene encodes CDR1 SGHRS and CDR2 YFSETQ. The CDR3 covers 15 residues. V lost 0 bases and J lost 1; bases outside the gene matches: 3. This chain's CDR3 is CASSLVAGGNTEAFF. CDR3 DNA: TGCGCCAGCAGCTTGGTTGCAGGGGGGAACACTGAAGCTTTCTTT.